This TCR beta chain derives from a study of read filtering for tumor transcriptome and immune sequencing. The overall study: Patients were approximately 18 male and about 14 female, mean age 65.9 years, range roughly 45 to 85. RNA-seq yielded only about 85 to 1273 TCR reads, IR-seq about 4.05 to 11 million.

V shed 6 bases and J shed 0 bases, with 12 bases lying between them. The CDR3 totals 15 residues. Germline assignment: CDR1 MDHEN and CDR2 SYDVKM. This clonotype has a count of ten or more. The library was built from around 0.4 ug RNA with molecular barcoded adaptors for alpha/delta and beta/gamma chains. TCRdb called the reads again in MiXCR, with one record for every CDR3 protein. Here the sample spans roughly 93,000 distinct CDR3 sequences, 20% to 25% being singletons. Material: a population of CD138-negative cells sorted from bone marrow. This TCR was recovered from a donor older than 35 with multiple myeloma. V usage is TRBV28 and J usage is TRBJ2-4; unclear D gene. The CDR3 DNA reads TGTGCCAGCAGCCAGCCTTCTATAGCCAAAAACATTCAGTACTTC. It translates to CASSQPSIAKNIQYF.